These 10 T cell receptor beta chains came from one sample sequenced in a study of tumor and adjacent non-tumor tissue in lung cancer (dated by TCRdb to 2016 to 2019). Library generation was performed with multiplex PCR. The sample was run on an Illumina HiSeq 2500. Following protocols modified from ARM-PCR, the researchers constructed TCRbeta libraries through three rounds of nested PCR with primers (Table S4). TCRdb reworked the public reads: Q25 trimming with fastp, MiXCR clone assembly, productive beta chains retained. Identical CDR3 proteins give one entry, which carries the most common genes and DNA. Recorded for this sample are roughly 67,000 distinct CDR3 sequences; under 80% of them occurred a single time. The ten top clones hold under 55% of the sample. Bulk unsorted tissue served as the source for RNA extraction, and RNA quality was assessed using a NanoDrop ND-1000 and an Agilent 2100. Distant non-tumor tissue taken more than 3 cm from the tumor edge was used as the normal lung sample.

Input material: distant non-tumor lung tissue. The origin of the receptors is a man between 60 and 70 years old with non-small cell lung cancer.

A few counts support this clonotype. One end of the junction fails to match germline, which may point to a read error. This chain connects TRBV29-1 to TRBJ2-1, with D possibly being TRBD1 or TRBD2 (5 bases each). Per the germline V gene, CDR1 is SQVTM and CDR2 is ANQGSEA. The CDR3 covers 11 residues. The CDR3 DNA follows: TGCAGCGTGAATTATGGGGGTGAGCAATTCTTC. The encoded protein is CSVNYGGEQFF.

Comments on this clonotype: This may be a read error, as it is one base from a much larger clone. CDR3 nucleotides: TGTGCCACCAGTGACTCGACCACTAGCACAGATACGCAGTATTTT. Translating it yields CATSDSTTSTDTQYF. The chain recombines TRBV24-1 with TRBJ2-3, with D hard to call. Germline values: CDR1 KGHDR, CDR2 SFDVKD. This CDR3 region has 15 residues. The germline V and J ends were trimmed by 4 bases and 0 bases, with 10 bases remaining between them.

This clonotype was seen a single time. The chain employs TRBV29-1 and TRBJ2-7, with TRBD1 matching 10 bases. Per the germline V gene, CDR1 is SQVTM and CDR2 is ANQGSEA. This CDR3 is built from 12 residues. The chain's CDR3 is CSLGTGAYEQYF. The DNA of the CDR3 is TGCAGTCTTGGGACAGGGGCCTACGAGCAGTACTTC.

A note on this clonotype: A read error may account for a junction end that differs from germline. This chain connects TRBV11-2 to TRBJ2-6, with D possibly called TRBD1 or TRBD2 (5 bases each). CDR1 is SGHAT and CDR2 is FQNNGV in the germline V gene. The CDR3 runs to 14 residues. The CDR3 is CASSLSAGTKVLTF. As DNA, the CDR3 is TGTGCTAGCAGTCTCTCTGCTGGGACCAAGGTCCTGACTTTC.

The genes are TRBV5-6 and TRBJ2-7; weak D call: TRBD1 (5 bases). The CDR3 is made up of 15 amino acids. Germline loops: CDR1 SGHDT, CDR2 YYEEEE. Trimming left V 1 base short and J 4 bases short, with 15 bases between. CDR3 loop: CASSLLNRLTYEQYV. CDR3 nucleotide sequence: TGTGCCAGCAGCTTGCTAAACAGGTTGACATACGAGCAGTACGTC.

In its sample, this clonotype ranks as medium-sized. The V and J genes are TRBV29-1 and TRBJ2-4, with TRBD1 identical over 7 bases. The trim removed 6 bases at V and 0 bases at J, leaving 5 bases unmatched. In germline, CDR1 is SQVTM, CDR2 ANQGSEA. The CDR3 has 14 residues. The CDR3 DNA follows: TGCAGCGTAAGGGACAGACTAGCCAAAAACATTCAGTACTTC. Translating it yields CSVRDRLAKNIQYF.

In nucleotides, the CDR3 is TGTGCCAGCAGCTCCTCGTCGACTCGCCGCATAGATACGCAGTATTTT. It codes for CASSSSSTRRIDTQYF. V and J are TRBV5-5 and TRBJ2-3; unclear D gene. The V and J ends lost 3 bases and 5 bases respectively, with 19 bases between them. The CDR3 runs to 16 residues. Germline CDR1 SGHKS, CDR2 YYEKEE (reference sequence). The entire variable domain, with the rest obtained from reference TRBV5-5 and TRBJ2-3, is as follows: DAGVTQSPTHLIKTRGQQVTLRCSPISGHKSVSWYQQVLGQGPQFIFQYYEKEERGRGNFPDRFSARQFPNYSSELNVNALLLGDSALYLCASSSSSTRRIDTQYFGPGTRLTVL.

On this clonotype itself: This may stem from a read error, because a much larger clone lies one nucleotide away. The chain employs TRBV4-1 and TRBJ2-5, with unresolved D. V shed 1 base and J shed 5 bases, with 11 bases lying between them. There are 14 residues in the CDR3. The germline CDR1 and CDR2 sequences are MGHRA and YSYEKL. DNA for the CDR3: TGCGCCAGCAGCCAAGCATCGGACGGGGAGACCCAGTACTTC. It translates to CASSQASDGETQYF.

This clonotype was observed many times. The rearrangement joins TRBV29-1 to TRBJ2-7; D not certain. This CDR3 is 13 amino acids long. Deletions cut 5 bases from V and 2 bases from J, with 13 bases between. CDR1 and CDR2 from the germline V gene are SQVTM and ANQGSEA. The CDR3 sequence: CSVSESPPYEQYF. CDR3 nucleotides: TGCAGCGTTTCCGAGAGTCCCCCCTACGAGCAGTACTTC.

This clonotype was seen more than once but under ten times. The CDR3 spells CASSPGLPNRSSYNEQFF. The CDR3 region has the DNA TGTGCCAGCAGCCCGGGACTACCCAACCGTAGCTCCTACAATGAGCAGTTCTTC. The chain has TRBV13 and TRBJ2-1; 7 positions match TRBD2. V was clipped by 5 bases and J by 0 bases; unmatched bases: 13. This CDR3 is 18 amino acids long. Germline CDR1 is PRHDT and CDR2 is FYEKMQ (reference sequence). Full variable domain (missing parts from reference TRBV13 and TRBJ2-1): AAGVIQSPRHLIKEKRETATLKCYPIPRHDTVYWYQQGPGQDPQFLISFYEKMQSDKGSIPDRFSAQQFSDYHSELNMSSLELGDSALYFCASSPGLPNRSSYNEQFFGPGTRLTVL.